This T cell receptor beta chain was documented in a study of T cell repertoires in cytomegalovirus infection. V dropped 7 bases and J dropped 8 bases, with 11 bases sitting between them. Germline V gene lookup returns CDR1 MNHEY and CDR2 SVGAGI. This CDR3 comprises 11 residues. Worth noting for this clonotype: What it binds is not known.

General observations from the study: In two of eight donors, the top clonotype was HLA-C-restricted CMV-specific.

TCRdb reprocessed the reads via MiXCR and lists one record per CDR3 protein. The sample has around 120,000 distinct CDR3 sequences, 20% to 30% seen once; the top ten hold almost 35%. The sequenced material came from PBMCs, sequenced either directly or after in vitro stimulation (not recorded which). The rearrangement links TRBV6-5 to TRBJ1-2; tentatively, D is TRBD1 (5 bases). The clonotype originates from a human donor in good health (CMV status not recorded). Some clones in this sample may be carry-over from other donors' samples. CDR3 nucleotide sequence: TGTGCCAGCACGGGACCGGGGGGCTACACCTTC. The encoded protein is CASTGPGGYTF.